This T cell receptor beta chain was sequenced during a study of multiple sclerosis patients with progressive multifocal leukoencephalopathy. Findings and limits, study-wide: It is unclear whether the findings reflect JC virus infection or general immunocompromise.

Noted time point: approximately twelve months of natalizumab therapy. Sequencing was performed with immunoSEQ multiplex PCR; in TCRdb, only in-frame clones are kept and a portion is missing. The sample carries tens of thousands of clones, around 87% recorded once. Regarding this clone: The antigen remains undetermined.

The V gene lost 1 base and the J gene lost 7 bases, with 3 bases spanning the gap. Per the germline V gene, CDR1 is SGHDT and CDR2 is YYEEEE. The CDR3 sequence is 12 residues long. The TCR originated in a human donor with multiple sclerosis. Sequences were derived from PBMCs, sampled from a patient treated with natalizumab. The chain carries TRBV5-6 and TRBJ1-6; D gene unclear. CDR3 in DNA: TGTGCCAGCAGCTTGCAGAATTCACCCCTCCACTTT. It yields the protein CASSLQNSPLHF.